This TCR beta chain was documented in a study of blood T cell repertoires in COVID-19. Looking at the study overall: Acute-phase and convalescent COVID-19 samples originated in the United States, Italy and Spain.

Data came from immunoSEQ multiplex PCR; TCRdb stores just in-frame clones and leaves some out. The repertoire holds around 420,000 clones, roughly 86% seen once, with approximately 2% in the top ten. This CDR3 is built from 14 residues. The V gene's germline CDR1 is WNHNN and CDR2 SYGVQD (reference sequence). Trimming took off 7 bases at V and 9 bases at J, with 21 bases between the two ends. The sample consisted of PBMCs or T cells enriched from blood (not recorded which). The rearrangement joins TRBV10-1 to TRBJ2-5; D is unresolved. The receptor was isolated from a woman aged 40 to 55 with acute COVID-19. The CDR3 DNA sequence: TGCGCCAGCACCCTTAGACACTCTAAGAGACCCCAGTACTTC. This codes for CASTLRHSKRPQYF.